The rows below give T cell receptor beta chains drawn from one sample of a study of neurological immune-mediated disorders. One entry per CDR3 protein, called by TCRdb with MiXCR from the 5' RACE reads. The profile covers approximately 32,000 distinct CDR3 sequences, with under 9.5% appearing a single time and around 4.6% taken by the ten largest. Sequencing used PBMCs. The source is a woman in her forties in good health. The CDR3 runs from the conserved cysteine through the conserved F or W. The order of the fields is V gene, J gene, D gene, CDR3 length, clone size, CDR3 protein, CDR3 DNA. D genes are given only for firm matches. Rows give clone size only sometimes, using once, few, many, or a class for an expanded clone.

TRBV12-3/TRBV12-4	TRBJ1-1	NA	15	many	CASNGATLLHTEAFF	TGTGCCAGCAATGGGGCGACCCTCCTCCACACTGAAGCTTTCTTT
TRBV7-2	TRBJ2-1	TRBD1	15	many	CASSLDRGPYNEQFF	TGTGCCAGCAGCTTAGACAGGGGGCCATACAATGAGCAGTTCTTC
TRBV6-6	TRBJ1-5	NA	12	many	CASSQSNQPQHF	TGTGCCAGCAGTCAAAGCAATCAGCCCCAGCATTTT
TRBV15	TRBJ2-3	NA	17	NA	CATSRDVLGPSVDTQYF	TGTGCCACCAGCAGAGATGTGCTGGGACCATCCGTTGATACGCAGTATTTT
TRBV11-3	TRBJ2-1	NA	15	many	CASSRGEGAYNEQFF	TGTGCCAGCAGTAGGGGGGAGGGCGCGTACAATGAGCAGTTCTTC
TRBV20-1	TRBJ2-1	TRBD2	11	many	CSARLAGVQFF	TGCAGTGCCAGACTAGCGGGAGTGCAGTTCTTC
TRBV27	TRBJ1-3	NA	14	many	CASSPGNHGNTIYF	TGTGCCAGCAGCCCAGGAAATCACGGAAACACCATATATTTT
TRBV10-3	TRBJ2-7	NA	12	many	CAIGKGAYEQYF	TGTGCCATCGGGAAGGGAGCCTACGAGCAGTACTTC
TRBV28	TRBJ1-1	NA	13	many	CASTQFTNTEAFF	TGTGCCAGCACCCAATTCACAAACACTGAAGCTTTCTTT
TRBV10-3	TRBJ2-5	TRBD2	17	many	CAISETGTSGAKETQYF	TGTGCCATCAGTGAGACGGGGACTAGCGGGGCTAAAGAGACCCAGTACTTC
TRBV4-1	TRBJ1-3	TRBD1	18	many	CASSHGILRQGKGNTIYF	TGCGCCAGCAGCCACGGAATATTACGACAGGGCAAAGGAAACACCATATATTTT
TRBV18	TRBJ1-2	NA	15	many	CASSPPSITGHGYTF	TGTGCCAGCTCACCACCAAGTATCACAGGGCATGGCTACACCTTC
TRBV9	TRBJ2-1	TRBD2	17	many	CASSVGASGISYNEQFF	TGTGCCAGCAGCGTAGGAGCTAGCGGGATCTCCTACAATGAGCAGTTCTTC
TRBV7-2	TRBJ2-2	TRBD2	19	many	CASSSRTSGRWWATGELFF	TGTGCCAGCAGCTCCCGGACTAGCGGGAGATGGTGGGCCACCGGGGAGCTGTTTTTT
TRBV7-6	TRBJ2-3	NA	17	many	CASSSGRALPLTDTQYF	TGTGCCAGCAGCTCGGGAAGGGCCTTACCCCTTACAGATACGCAGTATTTT